Following are 17 T cell receptor beta chains from one sample sequenced in a study of blood T cells in healthy people across ages (dated by TCRdb to between 2014 and 2016). The library was built by means of 5' RACE. The sequencer listed for this sample is Illumina HiSeq 2500. The second PCR ran for about 6 to 12 cycles and used a J-beta primer mix along with a sample-barcoded 5' primer. The public sequencing data were trimmed at Q25 with fastp and processed into clonotypes with MiXCR by TCRdb, which kept only in-frame beta chains. Under each unique CDR3 protein, matching rows form one entry showing the most common genes and DNA. This sample lists about 1.5 million distinct CDR3 sequences; about 45% were detected once. 4% of the sample is taken by the ten largest. Sequencing used blood. The origin of the receptors is a woman aged 18 to 35 in good health.

The chain employs TRBV7-2 and TRBJ2-3, with 7 bases identical to TRBD2. V dropped 5 bases and J dropped 4; count of bases not matched to a gene: 9. From germline, CDR1 is SGHTA and CDR2 FQGNSA. The CDR3 contains 15 residues. Written as DNA, the CDR3 is TGTGCCAGCAGCCAAGCTCCAGGACTAGCAGATACGCAGTATTTT. Its protein product is CASSQAPGLADTQYF.

The chain has TRBV4-3 and TRBJ1-2; 10 nucleotides match TRBD1. Germline assignment: CDR1 LGHNA and CDR2 YSLEER. Trimming cost V 4 bases and J 3 bases; bases outside gene matches: 11. The CDR3 contains 17 residues. The CDR3 DNA is TGCGCCAGCAGCCGGCTCAGTCCCGGGACAGGGGACTATGGCTACACCTTC. Its translation is CASSRLSPGTGDYGYTF.

The V call is TRBV5-1, the J call TRBJ1-1; a possible D gene is TRBD1 (5 bases). The germline V gene has CDR1 SGHRS and CDR2 YFSETQ. This CDR3 spans 14 amino acids. Trimming removed 0 bases from V and 10 bases from J, with 16 bases in between. Written as DNA, the CDR3 is TGCGCCAGCAGCTTGGGGGCACAGGTTGGTGGAGCTTTCTTT. It codes for CASSLGAQVGGAFF. Using reference TRBV5-1 and TRBJ1-1 for the parts outside the CDR3, the full variable domain is KAGVTQTPRYLIKTRGQQVTLSCSPISGHRSVSWYQQTPGQGLQFLFEYFSETQRNKGNFPGRFSGRQFSNSRSEMNVSTLELGDSALYLCASSLGAQVGGAFFGQGTRLTVV.

The V call is TRBV11-2, the J call TRBJ2-1; D is ambiguous. The V gene's germline CDR1 is SGHAT and CDR2 FQNNGV. CDR3 length: 13 residues. V was trimmed by 1 base and J by 7 bases, leaving 8 bases between them. DNA of the CDR3: TGTGCCAGCAGCTTAGTCCTAAGGAATGAGCAGTTCTTC. It specifies CASSLVLRNEQFF.

In the case of this clonotype: One base away lies a much larger clone, so this may be a sequencing read error. V is TRBV25-1 and J is TRBJ2-5; 10 nucleotides line up with TRBD1. The CDR3 loop spans 13 amino acids. Germline V lookup: CDR1 MGHDK, CDR2 SYGVNS. The V gene end was trimmed by 8 bases and the J gene end by 11 bases; junction bases not matched to a gene: 11. CDR3 sequence reads: CASLGTGENEQYF. In DNA form, the CDR3 reads TGTGCCAGCCTCGGGACAGGGGAAAATGAGCAGTACTTC.

The J gene is TRBJ2-7, the V gene TRBV5-1, with D perhaps TRBD2 (7 bases). The V end was cut by 0 bases, the J end by 6 bases, with 16 bases between. The germline V gene encodes CDR1 SGHRS and CDR2 YFSETQ. This CDR3 comprises 15 residues. The CDR3 nucleotides read TGCGCCAGCAGCTTGGGGGGGGGCGTGAAAGGCGAGCAGTACTTC. Its protein is CASSLGGGVKGEQYF.

DNA for the CDR3: TGTGCCAGCAGCTCCCAGACTAGCCTCAAAAACATTCAGTACTTC. As protein: CASSSQTSLKNIQYF. The chain joins TRBV7-2 to TRBJ2-4; 7 bases are a match to TRBD2. Germline CDR1 and CDR2: SGHTA and FQGNSA. With V trimmed by 4 bases and J by 3 bases, 6 bases remained unmatched. The CDR3 is 15 amino acids. Full variable domain (outside the CDR3, taken from reference TRBV7-2 and TRBJ2-4): GAGVSQSPSNKVTEKGKDVELRCDPISGHTALYWYRQSLGQGLEFLIYFQGNSAPDKSGLPSDRFSAERTGGSVSTLTIQRTQQEDSAVYLCASSSQTSLKNIQYFGAGTRLSVL.

This clonotype was detected only a few times. A much larger clone is a single base away; this may be a read error. J is TRBJ2-3 and V is TRBV6-2 or TRBV6-3; unclear D gene. Trimming stripped 4 bases from V and 14 bases from J, with 13 bases between. This CDR3 region has 11 residues. In germline, CDR1 is MNHEY, CDR2 SVGEGT. In nucleotides, the CDR3 is TGTGCCAGCAGTTTGGGCCCCCGTCCGTATTTT. This sequence encodes CASSLGPRPYF.

This clonotype was counted between two and nine times. J is TRBJ2-2 and V is TRBV2; D gene ambiguous. This CDR3 spans 12 amino acids. V was pared by 5 bases and J by 8 bases, with 9 bases between. The germline V gene has CDR1 SNHLY and CDR2 FYNNEI. CDR3 protein: CASSPLPGELFF. As DNA, the CDR3 is TGTGCCAGCAGTCCCCTACCGGGGGAGCTGTTTTTT.

The rearrangement uses TRBV7-9 and TRBJ1-4; D is undetermined. The CDR3 runs 15 residues. V was clipped by 1 base and J by 7 bases, with 13 bases between them. Germline V gives CDR1 SEHNR, CDR2 FQNEAQ (reference sequence). This chain's CDR3 is CASSLGNRASEKLFF. In DNA, the CDR3 is TGTGCCAGCAGCTTAGGTAACAGAGCTTCTGAAAAACTGTTTTTT.

The CDR3 spells CASSDGATEAFF. In DNA, the CDR3 is TGTGCCAGCAGTGACGGGGCCACTGAAGCTTTCTTT. The chain employs TRBV25-1 and TRBJ1-1; tentatively, D is TRBD1 (5 bases). Between the trimmed V and J ends, which lost 3 bases and 4 bases, there was a span of 6 bases. The germline gives CDR1 MGHDK, CDR2 SYGVNS. The CDR3 contains 12 residues.

The chain carries TRBV12-3 or TRBV12-4 and TRBJ2-4; TRBD2 is a possible D gene (6 bases). Trimming removed 3 bases at V and 7 bases at J, with 13 bases between. CDR3 length: 14 amino acids. The CDR3 DNA reads TGTGCCAGCAGTTTGGAGGGTTGGGATAACATTCAGTACTTC. Protein: CASSLEGWDNIQYF.

The V call is TRBV4-3, the J call TRBJ1-1, with unresolved D. This CDR3 comprises 16 residues. Trimming took off 4 bases at V and 1 base at J, with 16 bases between the two ends. From germline, CDR1 is LGHNA and CDR2 YSLEER. CDR3 in amino acids: CASSRKWGMGNTEAFF. The CDR3 DNA follows: TGCGCCAGCAGCCGGAAATGGGGAATGGGGAACACTGAAGCTTTCTTT.

The chain is built from TRBV20-1 and TRBJ2-4; D gene unclear. Judging by the DNA end, TRBJ2-7 fits better; the J call may be wrong. The CDR3 has 12 amino acids. From germline, CDR1 is DFQATT and CDR2 SNEGSKA (reference sequence). CDR3 loop: CSARPPGYEQYF. As DNA, the CDR3 is TGCAGTGCTAGACCCCCTGGCTACGAGCAGTACTTC.

This chain connects TRBV10-3 to TRBJ2-1; D is unclear. The CDR3 is 12 amino acids. V was trimmed by 2 bases and J by 7 bases, leaving 6 bases between them. In germline, CDR1 is ENHRY, CDR2 SYGVKD. The CDR3 nucleotides are TGTGCCATCAGTGAGGGTCCGAATGAGCAGTTCTTC. It codes for CAISEGPNEQFF.

This clonotype was seen a few times. J is TRBJ1-4 and V is TRBV20-1; the D gene is possibly TRBD1 (6 bases). Trimming left V 2 bases short and J 6 bases short, with 19 bases between. The CDR3 extends over 16 amino acids. Germline V lookup: CDR1 DFQATT, CDR2 SNEGSKA (reference sequence). CDR3 region: CSARTDSVLQDEKLFF. The CDR3 nucleotides read TGCAGTGCTAGAACGGACAGTGTATTGCAGGATGAAAAACTGTTTTTT.

The table lists this clonotype with a few counts. The CDR3 is CSVEQSYEQYF. In DNA form, the CDR3 reads TGCAGCGTTGAACAGTCCTACGAGCAGTACTTC. V usage is TRBV29-1 and J usage is TRBJ2-7; D is ambiguous. The CDR3 totals 11 residues. Germline CDR1 is SQVTM and CDR2 is ANQGSEA. The V and J ends lost 2 bases and 1 base respectively, with 3 bases between them.